A selection of T cell receptor beta chains follows, all from one sample in a study of shared clonotypes between healthy human individuals. TCRdb keeps only in-frame clones here, not all; method: immunoSEQ multiplex PCR. The table shows roughly 2.4 million clones, with around 95% occurring only once. Material: naive CD4+ T cells sorted from blood. These receptors were collected from a man aged 18 to 30 in good health. CDR3s include the opening cysteine and the closing phenylalanine or tryptophan. D genes are given only for firm matches. Size tells how often a clone was seen (once, few, many) or the class of an expanded clone, and some rows leave it out.

v_gene	j_gene	abundance	d_gene	CDR3nt	CDR3aa
TRBV18	TRBJ1-4	once	NA	TGTGCCAGCTCACCACCGGCTCTCGCCGAAAAACTGTTTTTT	CASSPPALAEKLFF
TRBV5-4	TRBJ2-6	NA	NA	TGTGCCAGCAGCCGAGACGGCTCTGGGGCCAACGTCCTGACTTTC	CASSRDGSGANVLTF
TRBV7-9	TRBJ2-5	NA	TRBD2	TGTGCCAGCACCCCAGGGGTGACTAGCGGGGGGTTAGAGACCCAGTACTTC	CASTPGVTSGGLETQYF
TRBV18	TRBJ1-1	NA	NA	TGTGCCAGCTCACTACCGGGACTCCAGAACACTGAAGCTTTCTTT	CASSLPGLQNTEAFF
TRBV6-1	TRBJ1-5	once	TRBD1	TGTGCCAGCAGTGAGACAGGGAGGCAGCCCCAGCATTTT	CASSETGRQPQHF
TRBV7-8	TRBJ1-5	NA	NA	TGTGCCAGCAGCTTAGCAACGGGAAATCAGCCCCAGCATTTT	CASSLATGNQPQHF
TRBV2	TRBJ2-6	once	NA	TGTGCCAGCAAGGCTGGGGCCAACGTCCTGACTTTC	CASKAGANVLTF
TRBV7-9	TRBJ1-3	NA	NA	TGTGCCAGCAGCCAGAGGCGGGGGGTCGCTGGAAACACCATATATTTT	CASSQRRGVAGNTIYF
TRBV29-1	TRBJ1-5	NA	NA	TGCAGCGTCGCAACAGGGATGGGCAATCAGCCCCAGCATTTT	CSVATGMGNQPQHF
TRBV13	TRBJ2-3	NA	NA	TGTGCCAGCAGCTTTTCTAGACGGGAAGATACGCAGTATTTT	CASSFSRREDTQYF
TRBV6-5	TRBJ2-7	NA	NA	TGTGCCAGCAGTTACCGGTTGGACGCGGTCTCCTACGAGCAGTACTTC	CASSYRLDAVSYEQYF
TRBV5-4	TRBJ2-1	NA	TRBD2	TGTGCCAGCAGCCCCGGGACTAGCGGGAGTCTTGAGCAGTTCTTC	CASSPGTSGSLEQFF
TRBV2	TRBJ1-3	NA	NA	TGTGCCAGCGAGTTCGGGTCCTCTGGAAACACCATATATTTT	CASEFGSSGNTIYF
TRBV28	TRBJ1-2	NA	TRBD1	TGTGCCAGCAGCGAGGGACAGAACTATGGCTACACCTTC	CASSEGQNYGYTF
TRBV7-9	TRBJ2-1	NA	TRBD2	TGTGCCAGCAGCCCCGGGGGGGCCTACAATGAGCAGTTCTTC	CASSPGGAYNEQFF
TRBV7-2	TRBJ1-1	NA	TRBD1	TGTGCCAGCAGCGTAGGACAGGCAAAACGGGGCACTGAAGCTTTCTTT	CASSVGQAKRGTEAFF
TRBV11-2	TRBJ2-7	NA	NA	TGTGCCAGCAACCGACAAGTCCACGAGCAGTACTTC	CASNRQVHEQYF
TRBV28	TRBJ1-2	NA	NA	TGTGCCAGCAGTTCCGAGGGGGTAGCTAACTATGGCTACACCTTC	CASSSEGVANYGYTF
TRBV2	TRBJ2-2	NA	NA	TGTGCCAGCAGTGAAGCCTACACCGGGGAGCTGTTTTTT	CASSEAYTGELFF
TRBV6-6	TRBJ2-7	once	TRBD2	TGTGCCAGCAGTAGACTAGCGGGGGGTTCCTACGAGCAGTACTTC	CASSRLAGGSYEQYF
TRBV25-1	TRBJ1-3	NA	NA	TGTGCCAGCAGGAACTCTGGAAACACCATATATTTT	CASRNSGNTIYF
TRBV6-9	TRBJ1-5	once	NA	TGTGCCAGCAGTTATCCGGGGCAGCCCCAGCATTTT	CASSYPGQPQHF
TRBV4-1	TRBJ2-3	NA	NA	TGCGCCAGCAGCCACCCCACGGAGACCACAGATACGCAGTATTTT	CASSHPTETTDTQYF
TRBV7-9	TRBJ2-3	NA	NA	TGTGCCAGCGCCAAAGGAAAAACAGATACGCAGTATTTT	CASAKGKTDTQYF
TRBV6-1	TRBJ1-6	NA	TRBD1	TGTGCCAGCAGTGTACGAAGGACAGGGATTTCCTATAATTCACCCCTCCACTTT	CASSVRRTGISYNSPLHF
TRBV5-1	TRBJ2-1	NA	NA	TGCGCCAGCAGCTCCCGGGACAACAATGAGCAGTTCTTC	CASSSRDNNEQFF
TRBV9	TRBJ1-2	NA	NA	TGTGCCAGCAGCACGACAGAGCTCTATGGCTACACCTTC	CASSTTELYGYTF
TRBV4-1	TRBJ2-7	once	NA	TGCGCCAGCAGCCCCATTCTGACAGGTACCTACGAGCAGTACTTC	CASSPILTGTYEQYF
TRBV7-2	TRBJ1-5	NA	NA	TGTGCCAGCAGCTTAGCGGGGCTTAATCAGCCCCAGCATTTT	CASSLAGLNQPQHF